The rows below give T cell receptor beta chains drawn from one sample of a study of chemoradiotherapy in HPV16-positive cancers. TCRdb's table, derived via immunoSEQ multiplex PCR, lists solely in-frame clones and lacks some. The table includes more than 12,000 clones, around 90% detected once. The material sequenced was blood, taken from a patient who underwent chemoradiotherapy. Receptors were obtained from a human donor with HPV-associated anogenital cancer. The CDR3 runs from the conserved cysteine through the conserved F or W. Each record gives: J gene, V gene, D gene, clone size, CDR3 protein, CDR3 DNA. A D gene is named only where the DNA matches it firmly. Size is stated for part of the rows, as once, few or many counts, or as a class when the clone is expanded.

j_call: TRBJ1-4
v_call: TRBV6-5
d_call: TRBD1
clone_size: .
cdr3_aa: CASSFGQGALEKLFF
cdr3_nt: TGTGCCAGCAGTTTCGGACAGGGGGCTCTTGAAAAACTGTTTTTT

j_call: TRBJ1-3
v_call: TRBV2
d_call: .
clone_size: .
cdr3_aa: CASSETGNTIYF
cdr3_nt: TGTGCCAGCAGTGAGACTGGAAACACCATATATTTT

j_call: TRBJ1-2
v_call: TRBV10-3
d_call: .
clone_size: .
cdr3_aa: CATGDNYGYTF
cdr3_nt: TGTGCCACTGGGGACAACTATGGCTACACCTTC

j_call: TRBJ2-3
v_call: TRBV30
d_call: .
clone_size: .
cdr3_aa: CAWSRDQPPDTQYF
cdr3_nt: TGTGCCTGGAGCCGGGACCAACCCCCGGATACGCAGTATTTT

j_call: TRBJ1-5
v_call: TRBV6-1
d_call: TRBD1
clone_size: .
cdr3_aa: CASSAGTDSNQPQHF
cdr3_nt: TGTGCCAGCAGCGCCGGGACAGATAGCAATCAGCCCCAGCATTTT

j_call: TRBJ2-4
v_call: TRBV7-3
d_call: .
clone_size: once
cdr3_aa: CASSFTLAPSKNIQYF
cdr3_nt: TGTGCCAGCAGCTTCACGCTAGCTCCGTCCAAAAACATTCAGTACTTC

j_call: TRBJ2-7
v_call: TRBV27
d_call: TRBD1
clone_size: .
cdr3_aa: CASSFGTGDGAEQYF
cdr3_nt: TGTGCCAGCAGTTTTGGGACAGGGGATGGGGCCGAGCAGTACTTC

j_call: TRBJ1-2
v_call: TRBV5-4
d_call: TRBD1
clone_size: .
cdr3_aa: CASSSTGFDGYTF
cdr3_nt: TGTGCCAGCAGCTCGACAGGGTTTGATGGCTACACCTTC

j_call: TRBJ2-3
v_call: TRBV11-2
d_call: TRBD2
clone_size: .
cdr3_aa: CASSFASGSTDTQYF
cdr3_nt: TGTGCCAGCAGCTTCGCTAGCGGGAGCACAGATACGCAGTATTTT

j_call: TRBJ2-1
v_call: TRBV19
d_call: TRBD1
clone_size: .
cdr3_aa: CASESPPGQGANEQFF
cdr3_nt: TGTGCCAGTGAATCACCCCCGGGACAGGGGGCAAATGAGCAGTTCTTC

j_call: TRBJ1-5
v_call: TRBV6-1
d_call: .
clone_size: .
cdr3_aa: CASRMGGGQPQHF
cdr3_nt: TGTGCCAGCAGGATGGGGGGCGGACAGCCCCAGCATTTT

j_call: TRBJ1-2
v_call: TRBV6-6
d_call: .
clone_size: .
cdr3_aa: CASSYGQGYDYGYTF
cdr3_nt: TGTGCCAGCAGTTACGGGCAGGGGTACGACTATGGCTACACCTTC

j_call: TRBJ2-5
v_call: TRBV28
d_call: TRBD1
clone_size: .
cdr3_aa: CASSLGQGPQYF
cdr3_nt: TGTGCCAGCAGCCTTGGACAGGGTCCCCAGTACTTC

j_call: TRBJ2-6
v_call: TRBV27
d_call: .
clone_size: .
cdr3_aa: CASSLSYGANVLTF
cdr3_nt: TGTGCCAGCAGTTTATCGTATGGGGCCAACGTCCTGACTTTC

j_call: TRBJ1-5
v_call: TRBV7-2
d_call: .
clone_size: .
cdr3_aa: CASSLNLVAVGGNQPQHF
cdr3_nt: TGTGCCAGCAGCTTAAATCTCGTGGCAGTCGGGGGCAATCAGCCCCAGCATTTT

j_call: TRBJ1-2
v_call: TRBV28
d_call: .
clone_size: .
cdr3_aa: CASSFQGLVYTF
cdr3_nt: TGTGCCAGCAGTTTCCAGGGACTAGTCTACACCTTC

j_call: TRBJ1-2
v_call: TRBV28
d_call: TRBD1
clone_size: few
cdr3_aa: CASSPPGQGVGGYTF
cdr3_nt: TGTGCCAGCAGTCCCCCGGGACAGGGGGTCGGTGGCTACACCTTC

j_call: TRBJ2-1
v_call: TRBV4-1
d_call: TRBD2
clone_size: few
cdr3_aa: CASRGTSGEPSSYNEQFF
cdr3_nt: TGCGCCAGCAGGGGGACTAGCGGAGAACCGAGCTCCTACAATGAGCAGTTCTTC

j_call: TRBJ2-1
v_call: TRBV11-2
d_call: .
clone_size: few
cdr3_aa: CASSFALGGNEQFF
cdr3_nt: TGTGCCAGCAGCTTTGCCCTAGGGGGAAATGAGCAGTTCTTC

j_call: TRBJ2-7
v_call: TRBV28
d_call: TRBD1
clone_size: .
cdr3_aa: CASSLSGTGGQEQYF
cdr3_nt: TGTGCCAGCAGTTTATCCGGGACAGGGGGCCAAGAGCAGTACTTC

j_call: TRBJ2-5
v_call: TRBV2
d_call: .
clone_size: .
cdr3_aa: CASSERSPAQYF
cdr3_nt: TGTGCCAGCAGTGAAAGGTCCCCTGCCCAGTACTTC

j_call: TRBJ2-3
v_call: TRBV5-1
d_call: .
clone_size: once
cdr3_aa: CASSTGLTFTDTQYF
cdr3_nt: TGCGCCAGCAGCACTGGTTTGACATTTACAGATACGCAGTATTTT

j_call: TRBJ1-2
v_call: TRBV10-3
d_call: .
clone_size: .
cdr3_aa: CAISEDSRFSYGYTF
cdr3_nt: TGTGCCATCAGTGAGGACAGCCGATTCTCCTATGGCTACACCTTC

j_call: TRBJ1-1
v_call: TRBV6-1
d_call: .
clone_size: .
cdr3_aa: CASRGRNSNTEAFF
cdr3_nt: TGTGCCAGCCGGGGGCGGAACTCGAACACTGAAGCTTTCTTT